Here is one T cell receptor beta chain with its context. From germline, CDR1 is MGHRA and CDR2 YSYEKL. The CDR3 sequence is 15 residues long. The V gene end was trimmed by 1 base and the J gene end by 5 bases; junction bases not matched to a gene: 3. The data were obtained in a study of cytomegalovirus exposure and HLA in healthy donors. With 60 Vbeta and 13 Jbeta primers, the PCR was carried out. The repertoire was sequenced with immunoSEQ multiplex PCR; TCRdb's copy has only in-frame clones and lacks some. The sample shows approximately 75,000 clones, about 66% of them seen only once. This clonotype was sampled from a man aged 40-55 years in good health and CMV-seropositive. Sequenced material: PBMCs. This chain connects TRBV4-1 to TRBJ2-5, with 11 bases fitting TRBD2. The CDR3 DNA sequence: TGCGCCAGCAGCCAAGGTTGGACTAGCGGGGAGACCCAGTACTTC. Its translation is CASSQGWTSGETQYF.